What follows are 14 T cell receptor beta chains derived from one specimen sequenced in a study of Ad26.COV2.S vaccination and SARS-CoV-2 variants. Treatment defined: roughly 19 received Ad26.COV2.S at low or high dose, single or two shots; roughly five received placebo; per-sample allocation not given. Material that was analyzed had been drawn on day 63 after the first vaccine or placebo injection. Some clones are missing from TCRdb's copy, which holds only in-frame ones; the method was immunoSEQ multiplex PCR. Among about 400,000 clones, roughly 90% were seen once, and the ten largest hold 3.6%. Here the sequenced sample was peripheral blood, taken in a trial of Ad26.COV2.S vaccine versus placebo. The receptors here all came from a person aged 18-60 years who received the Ad26.COV2.S COVID-19 vaccine or a placebo.

The chain joins TRBV6-5 to TRBJ2-7; 7 bases are a match to TRBD1. Unmatched junction bases numbered 7, after V lost 6 bases and J lost 5 bases. Germline CDR1 MNHEY, CDR2 SVGAGI. The CDR3 totals 13 residues. The CDR3 loop is CASRPTGENEQYF. CDR3 DNA sequence: TGTGCCAGCAGGCCTACAGGGGAGAACGAGCAGTACTTC.

V is TRBV9 and J is TRBJ2-1; TRBD2 matches 9 bases. Germline V CDR1 and CDR2: SGDLS, YYNGEE. V gave up 3 bases and J gave up 4 bases; unmatched junction bases: 8. There are 16 residues in the CDR3. The CDR3 coding sequence is TGTGCCAGCAGCGCCTTCGGGCGGGGGGGGTACAATGAGCAGTTCTTC. As protein: CASSAFGRGGYNEQFF.

The genes are TRBV9 and TRBJ2-3; TRBD1 agrees at 8 bases. J was trimmed by 8 bases and V by 4 bases; bases with no gene match: 18. Germline V gene sequence: CDR1 SGDLS, CDR2 YYNGEE. This CDR3 is 17 amino acids long. The CDR3 reads CASSPRDRYPNRGTQYF. The CDR3 nucleotides are TGTGCCAGCAGCCCCCGGGACAGGTACCCCAATCGAGGTACGCAGTATTTT.

The chain is built from TRBV21-1 and TRBJ2-1; TRBD1, the D gene given by the table, was not confirmed from the DNA. TRBV21-1 is a recognized pseudogene. This CDR3 region has 11 residues. Here the CDR3 reads CASSKDRDGFF. CDR3 in DNA: TGTGCCAGCAGCAAAGACAGGGACGGATTCTTC.

On this clone: The sample carries other DNA sequences with the same CDR3. V is TRBV29-1 and J is TRBJ1-1, with 9 bases matching TRBD1. The CDR3 is made up of 11 amino acids. CDR1 SQVTM and CDR2 ANQGSEA come from the germline V gene. J lost 5 bases, V lost 7 bases, and 2 bases had no gene match. CDR3 coding DNA: TGCAGCGCCGACAGGGGGACTGAAGCTTTCTTT. Protein product: CSADRGTEAFF.

This sequence joins TRBV4-3 and TRBJ2-2; D gene ambiguous. Trimming stripped 2 bases from V and 3 bases from J, with 19 bases between. From germline, CDR1 is LGHNA and CDR2 YSLEER. This CDR3 is built from 18 residues. The CDR3 region is CASSQWRGGDRDTGELFF. The CDR3 DNA reads TGCGCCAGCAGCCAATGGAGAGGTGGTGATCGAGACACCGGGGAGCTGTTTTTT.

The chain is built from TRBV6-5 and TRBJ1-5, with 7 bases matching TRBD1. Germline V gene sequence: CDR1 MNHEY, CDR2 SVGAGI. V trimming: 6 bases; J trimming: 3 bases; junction bases outside the gene matches: 5. This CDR3 has 14 amino acids. The CDR3 loop reads CASREDRINQPQHF. CDR3 nucleotides: TGTGCCAGCAGGGAGGACAGGATCAATCAGCCCCAGCATTTT.

The V and J genes are TRBV24-1 and TRBJ2-1, with D perhaps TRBD2 (5 bases). Per germline, CDR1 KGHDR and CDR2 SFDVKD. The CDR3 has 13 amino acids. Trimming cost V 6 bases and J 2 bases, with 7 bases left between them. CDR3 DNA sequence: TGTGCCACCAGTATCGGGGCCTACAATGAGCAGTTCTTC. It is translated as CATSIGAYNEQFF.

The V gene is TRBV27, the J gene TRBJ1-5; the D is unclear. This CDR3 comprises 13 residues. The V gene lost 2 bases and the J gene lost 2 bases, with 4 bases spanning the gap. The germline gives CDR1 MNHEY, CDR2 SMNVEV (reference sequence). DNA of the CDR3: TGTGCCAGCAGTTTACCCGGCAATCAGCCCCAGCATTTT. It specifies CASSLPGNQPQHF.

The chain links TRBV4-1 to TRBJ2-7; the D gene is possibly TRBD1 (6 bases). Trimming took 0 bases from V and 6 from J, leaving 18 bases between them. Germline V lookup: CDR1 MGHRA, CDR2 YSYEKL. This CDR3 comprises 16 residues. CDR3 residues: CASSQEKGQGLGEQYF. Here the CDR3 DNA reads TGCGCCAGCAGCCAAGAGAAAGGGCAGGGGTTAGGCGAGCAGTACTTC.

This chain uses TRBV19 with TRBJ1-3; D ambiguous. CDR3 length equals 15 residues. Trimming stripped 7 bases from V and 0 bases from J, with 13 bases between. Germline V lookup: CDR1 LNHDA, CDR2 SQIVND (reference sequence). The CDR3 loop reads CASTYSRDSGNTIYF. DNA of the CDR3: TGTGCCAGTACCTATTCTCGGGACTCTGGAAACACCATATATTTT.

This clone was seen just once. The gene calls are TRBV29-1 and TRBJ2-2, with 7 positions matching TRBD1. The CDR3 has 14 amino acids. V was clipped by 5 bases and J by 4 bases; unmatched bases: 7. CDR1 and CDR2 (germline): SQVTM, ANQGSEA. The CDR3 loop is CSVTRGQLTGELFF. The CDR3 DNA sequence: TGCAGCGTTACAAGGGGACAGCTCACCGGGGAGCTGTTTTTT.

This clone showed up just a few times. The junction departs from germline at one end; a sequencing error may be responsible. Within the sample, other DNA sequences also encode this same CDR3. The chain carries TRBV30 and TRBJ2-3, with 10 bases matching TRBD2. Germline loops: CDR1 GTSNPN, CDR2 SVGIG (reference sequence). The CDR3 is 13 residues long. CDR3 nucleotide sequence: TGTGCCAGGAGCGGGGGGGCCACAGATACGCAGTATTTT. Translation: CARSGGATDTQYF.

The chain joins TRBV6-5 to TRBJ2-3, with D possibly being TRBD2 (6 bases). Between the trimmed V and J ends, which lost 2 bases and 10 bases, there was a span of 19 bases. The germline V gene has CDR1 MNHEY and CDR2 SVGAGI. The length of the CDR3 is 15 residues. The CDR3 spells CASSYGTSRETAQYF. The CDR3 region has the DNA TGTGCCAGCAGTTACGGGACTTCCCGAGAAACTGCGCAGTATTTT.